These 32 T cell receptor beta chains were all obtained from the same sample, sequenced in a study of breast tumors, draining lymph nodes, adjacent tissues. TCRdb re-analysed the multiplex PCR reads in MiXCR, keeping a single row per CDR3 protein. The sample carries 200,000 or so distinct CDR3 sequences, around 33% recorded once. Axillary draining lymph nodes of breast cancer patients supplied the node samples. Source material: axillary lymph node tissue. These receptor sequences come from a female donor with breast cancer. Some clones in this sample may be carry-over from other donors' samples.

This clonotype has at least ten counts. The J gene is TRBJ2-7, the V gene TRBV11-3; D is ambiguous. V lost 5 bases to trimming and J lost 3 bases, with 11 bases between them. CDR3 length: 13 amino acids. The germline V gene has CDR1 SGHNT and CDR2 YENEEA. The CDR3 loop is CASSLGPNYEQYF. The CDR3 nucleotides are TGTGCCAGCAGCCTCGGACCCAACTACGAGCAGTACTTC. Filled out from reference TRBV11-3 and TRBJ2-7, the complete variable domain reads EAGVVQSPRYKIIEKKQPVAFWCNPISGHNTLYWYLQNLGQGPELLIRYENEEAVDDSQLPKDRFSAERLKGVDSTLKIQPAELGDSAVYLCASSLGPNYEQYFGPGTRLTVT.

The chain recombines TRBV20-1 with TRBJ2-3; TRBD2 matches at 7 bases. Germline CDR1 and CDR2: DFQATT and SNEGSKA (reference sequence). V shed 6 bases, J shed 11 bases, and the junction held 20 bases outside the gene matches. The CDR3 totals 15 residues. This CDR3 is CSARWGREVYNEQYF. Written as DNA, the CDR3 is TGCAGTGCCCGGTGGGGGAGGGAGGTCTACAATGAGCAGTATTTT.

With regard to this clonotype: The CDR3 carries no conserved terminal phenylalanine or tryptophan, so it likely arises from a read error. The limits of the CDR3 on the DNA are not certain, so only TCRdb's listed CDR3 is given. The rearrangement joins TRBV9 to TRBJ2-2. The CDR3 is made up of 13 amino acids, end residues included. The germline V gene encodes CDR1 SGDLS and CDR2 YYNGEE. The CDR3 reads CASSPRKTQGRFS.

This clonotype was observed a handful of times. A much larger clone is a single base away; this may be a read error. The chain carries TRBV7-2 and TRBJ2-5; D gene ambiguous. This CDR3 is built from 15 residues. Germline loops: CDR1 SGHTA, CDR2 FQGNSA. With 3 bases removed from V and 3 bases from J, the gap between germline ends came to 14 bases. The CDR3 spells CASSLSGKEEETQYF. Written as DNA, the CDR3 is TGTGCCAGCAGCTTGAGTGGGAAGGAAGAAGAGACCCAGTACTTC.

This clonotype was seen a handful of times. This may arise from a read error, as a much more abundant clone is one base away. The V and J genes are TRBV20-1 and TRBJ2-7; TRBD1 matches at 10 bases. The CDR3 covers 12 residues. Losses at the gene ends were 1 base for V and 9 bases for J; bases not matched to a gene: 3. CDR1 and CDR2 from the germline V gene are DFQATT and SNEGSKA (reference sequence). The CDR3, as DNA: TGCAGTGCTAGAGGCAGACAGGGGGCGCAGTACTTC. Translating gives CSARGRQGAQYF.

This clonotype showed up just a few times. This may come from a read error, since a much larger clone is one base off. This chain joins TRBV7-2 and TRBJ2-7; D is perhaps TRBD1 or TRBD2 (5 bases each). The V and J ends lost 3 bases and 4 bases respectively, with 13 bases between them. Germline V gene sequence: CDR1 SGHTA, CDR2 FQGNSA. This CDR3 is 14 amino acids long. The CDR3 sequence: CASSLIGGGYEQYF. DNA of the CDR3: TGTGCCAGCAGCTTGATTGGGGGTGGGTACGAGCAGTACTTC.

This clonotype was seen many times. The chain recombines TRBV5-8 with TRBJ2-5, with D possibly being TRBD2 (6 bases). The V and J ends lost 3 bases and 1 base respectively, with 13 bases between them. Germline CDR1 and CDR2: SGHTS and YDEGEE. The CDR3 totals 15 residues. The CDR3 is CASSSGVQSQETQYF. The CDR3 DNA is TGTGCCAGCAGCTCGGGAGTACAGAGCCAAGAGACCCAGTACTTC.

V gene TRBV5-4 combines with J gene TRBJ2-7; the match to TRBD1 covers 10 bases. V was pared by 4 bases and J by 6 bases, with 7 bases of the junction left unmatched. Germline assignment: CDR1 SGHNT and CDR2 YYREEE (reference sequence). CDR3 size: 14 residues. The DNA of the CDR3 is TGTGCCAGCAGCCTGGCGGGGACAGGGGTCGAGCAGTACTTC. Amino acids: CASSLAGTGVEQYF.

This clonotype was counted ten times or more. The chain links TRBV19 to TRBJ1-2, with D unresolved. CDR3 length equals 13 residues. Germline V lookup: CDR1 LNHDA, CDR2 SQIVND (reference sequence). Trimming pared 1 base from V and 4 bases from J, leaving 7 bases between. In DNA form, the CDR3 reads TGTGCCAGTAGTATAGCAGTGACCTATGGCTACACCTTC. It yields the protein CASSIAVTYGYTF.

This clonotype showed up just a few times. This may be a read error, as it is one base from a much larger clone. The chain joins TRBV10-3 to TRBJ2-7; no clear D. The germline gives CDR1 ENHRY, CDR2 SYGVKD. There are 12 residues in the CDR3. Deletions cut 4 bases from V and 3 bases from J, with 7 bases between. In DNA form, the CDR3 reads TGTGCCATCAGTGGTCAGGACTACGAGCAGTACTTC. This sequence encodes CAISGQDYEQYF.

With respect to this clonotype: This sequence may be a read error, since a much larger clone differs from it by one base. V and J are TRBV2 and TRBJ2-1; TRBD1 might be the D (6 bases). The CDR3 runs to 14 residues. Per germline, CDR1 SNHLY and CDR2 FYNNEI. The CDR3 bases are TGTGCCAGCAGCGAACAGGGATTCTACAATGGGCAGTTCTTC. It encodes CASSEQGFYNGQFF.

The chain carries TRBV20-1 and TRBJ1-5; the match to TRBD1 covers 9 bases. CDR3 length: 19 amino acids. Germline V gene data show CDR1 as DFQATT and CDR2 as SNEGSKA (reference sequence). The V and J ends lost 5 bases and 0 bases, in that order; junction bases with no gene match: 17. The CDR3 DNA is TGCAGTGCTCCTCCCCCTTGGACAGGGGCTTCCAATAGCAATCAGCCCCAGCATTTT. Protein sequence: CSAPPPWTGASNSNQPQHF.

The chain is built from TRBV24-1 and TRBJ1-5; 11 bases are a match to TRBD1. This CDR3 comprises 17 residues. Germline loops: CDR1 KGHDR, CDR2 SFDVKD. V gave up 4 bases and J gave up 16 bases; unmatched junction bases: 20. The CDR3 DNA reads as TGTGCCACCAGTGACCCCGGGACAGGGGGGCCCAAACAGCCCCCACATTTT. Residues: CATSDPGTGGPKQPPHF.

This sequence joins TRBV7-9 and TRBJ2-2; D is undetermined. There are 11 residues in the CDR3. V was pared by 5 bases and J by 9 bases, with 7 bases between. Germline CDR1 SEHNR, CDR2 FQNEAQ (reference sequence). The CDR3 region is CASSPTRELFF. DNA of the CDR3: TGTGCCAGCAGCCCGACGCGGGAGCTGTTTTTT.

This clonotype was counted at least ten times. The chain uses TRBV6-1 and TRBJ2-7; a weak D match, TRBD1 (5 bases). The CDR3 runs 12 residues. The V gene lost 4 bases and the J gene lost 5 bases, with 9 bases spanning the gap. CDR1 and CDR2 from the germline V gene are MNHNS and SASEGT. CDR3 residues: CASSVEGDEQYF. The DNA of the CDR3 is TGTGCCAGCAGTGTTGAAGGGGACGAGCAGTACTTC.

This clonotype was counted only a few times. A much larger clonotype is one base distant, so this may be a read error. CDR3 in DNA: TGTGCCAGCAGCTTAGAAGGTAGCGGGGGAAACAATGGGCAGTTCTTC. This translates into CASSLEGSGGNNGQFF. The V call is TRBV7-9, the J call TRBJ2-1; 9 bases are shared with TRBD2. This CDR3 comprises 16 residues. Germline V gives CDR1 SEHNR, CDR2 FQNEAQ (reference sequence). The full variable domain, completed using reference TRBV7-9 and TRBJ2-1, is DTGVSQNPRHKITKRGQNVTFRCDPISEHNRLYWYRQTLGQGPEFLTYFQNEAQLEKSRLLSDRFSAERPKGSFSTLEIQRTEQGDSAMYLCASSLEGSGGNNGQFFGPGTRLTVL.

In its sample, this clonotype was seen many times. Relative to the germline gene, one junction end is altered; a read error may explain this. The V call is TRBV9, the J call TRBJ2-5, with D possibly called TRBD1 or TRBD2 (6 bases each). This CDR3 comprises 14 residues. Germline V lookup: CDR1 SGDLS, CDR2 YYNGEE. The CDR3 sequence is CASSPGALTETQSF. The CDR3 coding sequence is TGTGCCAGCAGCCCGGGGGCCCTGACGGAGACCCAGTCCTTC.

A remark on this clonotype: A much larger clone differs from this one at a single base, so this may be a read error. The gene calls are TRBV4-2 and TRBJ2-4; a weak D match, TRBD2 (7 bases). The germline V gene encodes CDR1 LGHNA and CDR2 YNFKEQ. V lost 6 bases to trimming and J lost 6 bases, with 15 bases between them. The CDR3 contains 14 residues. DNA of the CDR3: TGTGCCAGCAGGCCCGAGGGAGGGGGAAACATTCAGTACTTC. Its translation: CASRPEGGGNIQYF.

Many counts were recorded for this clonotype. The chain is built from TRBV6-5 and TRBJ1-5; TRBD1 matches at 8 bases. This CDR3 has 15 residues. From germline, CDR1 is MNHEY and CDR2 SVGAGI. V trimming: 6 bases; J trimming: 1 base; junction bases outside the gene matches: 5. The CDR3 region is CASSTTGGSNQPQHF. CDR3 nucleotide sequence: TGTGCCAGCAGCACTACAGGGGGAAGCAATCAGCCCCAGCATTTT.

This clonotype was seen a few times. This chain connects TRBV28 to TRBJ2-1, with TRBD1 as a possible D gene (5 bases). Trimming cost V 6 bases and J 7 bases, with 10 bases left between them. Looked up from germline, CDR1 is MDHEN and CDR2 is SYDVKM. The CDR3 is 12 amino acids. In DNA, the CDR3 is TGTGCCAGCAGCCTGGACATAAATGAGCAGTTCTTC. Residues: CASSLDINEQFF. Complete variable domain (other parts from reference TRBV28 and TRBJ2-1): DVKVTQSSRYLVKRTGEKVFLECVQDMDHENMFWYRQDPGLGLRLIYFSYDVKMKEKGDIPEGYSVSREKKERFSLILESASTNQTSMYLCASSLDINEQFFGPGTRLTVL.

This rearrangement joins TRBV24-1 to TRBJ1-2; the D is unclear. The CDR3 has 14 amino acids. The germline V and J ends were trimmed by 4 bases and 2 bases, with 10 bases remaining between them. In germline, CDR1 is KGHDR, CDR2 SFDVKD. Written as DNA, the CDR3 is TGTGCCACCAGTGACCCGGGAATAAACTATGGCTACACCTTC. It encodes CATSDPGINYGYTF.

This clonotype was recorded at least ten times. This chain connects TRBV20-1 to TRBJ2-5, with a weak D call TRBD2 (5 bases). Trimming removed 4 bases from V and 3 bases from J, with 15 bases in between. CDR1 DFQATT and CDR2 SNEGSKA come from the germline V gene (reference sequence). CDR3 size: 14 residues. The CDR3: CSAKPPGIKETQYF. CDR3 bases: TGCAGTGCTAAACCTCCGGGGATCAAAGAGACCCAGTACTTC.

Points on this clonotype: One end of the junction does not line up with germline, which may come from a read error. The CDR3 loop reads CASGWDDNSSLHF. Here the CDR3 DNA reads TGTGCTAGTGGTTGGGACGATAATTCATCCCTCCACTTT. The chain combines TRBV12-5 with TRBJ1-6; a possible D gene is TRBD1 (5 bases). This CDR3 region has 13 residues. Germline V gives CDR1 LGHNT, CDR2 FRNRAP.

This clonotype showed up many times. This chain uses TRBV7-3 with TRBJ2-1; 8 bases agree with TRBD2. CDR3 length: 14 amino acids. V dropped 1 base and J dropped 9; count of bases not matched to a gene: 5. In germline, CDR1 is SGHTA, CDR2 FQGTGA. The CDR3 DNA reads as TGTGCCAGCAGCTTAAACCCCCGGGGGGGTGAGCAGTTCTTC. Its translation is CASSLNPRGGEQFF.

In this sample, this clonotype turned up many times. This chain connects TRBV20-1 to TRBJ2-3; 12 nucleotides agree with TRBD1. The germline V gene has CDR1 DFQATT and CDR2 SNEGSKA (reference sequence). The junction had 8 bases not matched to a gene; V was cut back by 4 bases and J by 6 bases. The CDR3 is 15 residues long. The CDR3 DNA follows: TGCAGTGCTACCAGGGACAGGGGGCATCTTGATACGCAGTATTTT. It translates to CSATRDRGHLDTQYF.

Concerning this clonotype itself: One base away lies a much larger clone, so this may be a sequencing read error. The chain joins TRBV6-1 to TRBJ1-3; possibly TRBD1 for D (5 bases). Germline-derived CDR1 and CDR2 are MNHNS and SASEGT. This CDR3 has 13 residues. The CDR3 protein is CAGRAAGSGGIYF. The CDR3 DNA reads as TGTGCCGGCAGGGCCGCAGGGTCAGGTGGAATATATTTT.

This clonotype was seen many times. This CDR3 reads CATRQGFGPQHF. CDR3 DNA: TGTGCCACCAGACAGGGGTTTGGGCCCCAGCATTTT. V usage is TRBV24-1 and J usage is TRBJ1-5; 7 positions agree with TRBD1. CDR3 length: 12 amino acids. V lost 7 bases and J lost 9; bases outside the gene matches: 5. Looked up from germline, CDR1 is KGHDR and CDR2 is SFDVKD.

This clonotype came up many times. This chain links TRBV28 with TRBJ1-2; 7 nucleotides align to TRBD1. J gave up 8 bases and V 6 bases, and 9 bases lay outside the gene matches. The V gene's germline CDR1 is MDHEN and CDR2 SYDVKM. The CDR3 has 13 amino acids. The CDR3 DNA reads TGTGCCAGCAGCAAATCACAGGGGCGCGGCTACACCTTC. Encoded protein: CASSKSQGRGYTF.

The CDR3 DNA sequence: TGTGCCAGCAGCAACAGCGGGGAGACCCAGTACTTC. This translates into CASSNSGETQYF. The chain links TRBV7-9 to TRBJ2-5; weak D call: TRBD2 (6 bases). Germline-derived CDR1 and CDR2 are SEHNR and FQNEAQ (reference sequence). V was shortened by 5 bases and J by 5 bases, with 9 bases between the two germline ends. The CDR3 has 12 amino acids. Using reference TRBV7-9 and TRBJ2-5 for the parts outside the CDR3, the full variable domain is DTGVSQNPRHKITKRGQNVTFRCDPISEHNRLYWYRQTLGQGPEFLTYFQNEAQLEKSRLLSDRFSAERPKGSFSTLEIQRTEQGDSAMYLCASSNSGETQYFGPGTRLLVL.

As concerns this clonotype: One end of the junction does not line up with germline, which may come from a read error. The rearrangement joins TRBV7-2 to TRBJ2-5; D is perhaps TRBD2 (5 bases). Germline V gene lookup returns CDR1 SGHTA and CDR2 FQGNSA. CDR3 length equals 11 residues. CDR3 bases: TGTGCCGGCAGCCTCGGGGAGACCCAGCACTTC. Translated: CAGSLGETQHF.

There are many counts of this clonotype. The V call is TRBV12-3 or TRBV12-4, the J call TRBJ2-1; TRBD2 matches 9 bases. The CDR3 is made up of 16 amino acids. Losses at the gene ends were 3 bases for V and 6 bases for J; bases not matched to a gene: 9. CDR3 in DNA: TGTGCCAGCAGTTTGTTAGCGGGAGTGGGTCTCAATGAGCAGTTCTTC. The encoded protein is CASSLLAGVGLNEQFF.

This clonotype came up many times. This chain joins TRBV6-6 and TRBJ1-2; tentatively, D is TRBD1 (5 bases). Germline-derived CDR1 and CDR2 are MNHNY and SVGAGI (reference sequence). CDR3 length: 15 residues. V shed 5 bases and J shed 2 bases, with 15 bases lying between them. The CDR3 DNA reads as TGTGCCAGCAGTCCCGGACCTCGGGACAACTATGGCTACACCTTC. Amino acids: CASSPGPRDNYGYTF.